This paragraph reports one TCR beta chain. No antigen is known for it. CD45RO-negative CD8 cells positively selected for CCR7 made up the naive population, which excluded terminally differentiated effector memory CD45RA+ cells. This specimen comes from a study of shared clonotypes between healthy human individuals. The study's findings and limits: Rarefaction demonstrated incomplete sorted-subset sequencing despite large depth. A small donor pool kept down the genetic and exposure-history diversity that was represented. Sharing across four donors was highest in naive CD4 (roughly 5%) and lowest in memory CD8 (around 0.4%).

Here immunoSEQ multiplex PCR was the method, and the copy in TCRdb shows in-frame clones only, minus some. The table shows some 740,000 clones, with 85% to 95% occurring only once. The sample was naive CD8+ T cells sorted from blood. This receptor was obtained from a man aged 25-40 years in good health.

The CDR3 DNA follows: TGCAGCGTGGGGGACAGCGCCTACGAGCAGTACTTC. Translated, it gives CSVGDSAYEQYF. The rearrangement joins TRBV29-1 to TRBJ2-7; 7 nucleotides agree with TRBD1. With 6 bases clipped from V and 2 bases from J, the junction kept 4 bases outside the gene matches. This CDR3 is built from 12 residues. Per the germline V gene, CDR1 is SQVTM and CDR2 is ANQGSEA.